The source of this TCR beta chain is a study of blood T cell repertoires in COVID-19. Study as a whole: The United States, Italy and Spain supplied acute and convalescent COVID-19 samples. Sample material is recorded as cDNA or gDNA derived from T cells, B-cell-depleted T cells, or PBMCs.

Trimming cost V 3 bases and J 0 bases, with 9 bases left between them. Germline V CDR1 and CDR2: MNHEY, SMNVEV (reference sequence). The CDR3 runs 14 residues. Recruited during active infection, patients (from Seattle) were subsequently followed longitudinally. In the original processing: By means of reference gene primer amplification, nucleated cell counts were estimated. Assay: immunoSEQ multiplex PCR; the TCRdb copy retains only in-frame clones and omits some. That table is the source of V, J and clone size, and D and trimming were worked out from the DNA. The sample records over 150,000 clones, approximately 86% being singletons.

This TCR came from an older man with COVID-19, enrolled during active disease. The sequenced material came from peripheral blood. The chain couples TRBV27 to TRBJ2-7; D remains ambiguous. The CDR3 DNA follows: TGTGCCAGCAGTTTCAGCGTTAGCTCCTACGAGCAGTACTTC. Its translation is CASSFSVSSYEQYF.